These T cell receptor beta chains were read from a single sample in a study of T-cell memory formation after mild COVID-19. TCRdb analysed the 5' RACE reads with MiXCR anew, one entry per CDR3 protein. The sample carries around 400,000 distinct CDR3 sequences, roughly a quarter recorded once. The source material was PBMCs or a T cell subset sorted from them (not recorded which). The receptors stem from an adult woman who had mild COVID-19 (a few samples of this study predate the infection). Cell type and time point are not known. Each CDR3 is given with its conserved first and last residue. A D gene is named only where the DNA matches it firmly. Size values are once, few and many counts, or a class for expanded clones, and some rows have none.

TRBJ1-1 - - TRBV10-3 CAISEGAEAFF TGTGCCATCAGTGAGGGGGCTGAAGCTTTCTTT
TRBJ2-2 few - TRBV20-1 CSASERRSGELFF TGCAGTGCTAGTGAACGCAGGTCCGGGGAGCTGTTTTTT
TRBJ2-3 - - TRBV7-9 CASSPLIVTDTQYF TGTGCCAGCAGCCCTCTTATCGTCACAGATACGCAGTATTTT
TRBJ1-1 - TRBD1 TRBV29-1 CSVEDRDTEAFF TGCAGCGTTGAGGACAGGGATACTGAAGCTTTCTTT
TRBJ1-2 - - TRBV21-1 CASSTRQGEGYGYTF TGTGCCAGCAGCACCCGACAGGGCGAGGGCTATGGCTACACCTTC
TRBJ2-5 few - TRBV7-9 CASSPSHQETQYF TGTGCCAGCAGCCCGAGTCATCAAGAGACCCAGTACTTC
TRBJ1-3 few - TRBV12-3/TRBV12-4 CASSLEVNRVSGNTIYF TGTGCCAGCAGTTTAGAGGTTAACAGGGTTTCTGGAAACACCATATATTTT
TRBJ1-2 - TRBD1 TRBV7-3 CASSLGTGTGDGYTF TGTGCCAGCAGCTTAGGCACCGGGACAGGGGATGGCTACACCTTC
TRBJ2-2 few - TRBV29-1 CSVVAGKGDTGELFF TGCAGCGTTGTTGCAGGGAAGGGGGACACCGGGGAGCTGTTTTTT
TRBJ1-4 few TRBD1 TRBV29-1 CSVSPGQGANEKLFF TGCAGCGTTTCACCGGGACAGGGGGCTAATGAAAAACTGTTTTTT
TRBJ2-7 many - TRBV18 CASSPWGYEQYF TGTGCCAGCTCACCATGGGGTTACGAGCAGTACTTC
TRBJ2-1 - - TRBV27 CASSLGGPVYNEQFF TGTGCCAGCAGTTTAGGGGGCCCGGTATACAATGAGCAGTTCTTC
TRBJ2-7 - TRBD1 TRBV6-5 CASSYGGQDGYEQYF TGTGCCAGCAGTTACGGGGGACAGGATGGGTACGAGCAGTACTTC